The subject of this entry is one T cell receptor (beta chain). Its target is unknown. The assay was immunoSEQ multiplex PCR, and TCRdb's table has in-frame clones only and misses some. The table includes several thousand clones, 60% to 80% detected once. Flow cytometry was used to check the purity of CD4+ and CD8+ cells, which had been isolated by positive magnetic bead selection. The CDR3 spans 15 residues. CDR1 is SEHNR, CDR2 FQNEAQ, per germline (reference sequence). The V end lost 5 bases, the J end lost 5 bases, and 15 bases lay between the germline ends. This record comes from a study of somatic mutations in cytotoxic T cells in rheumatoid arthritis. Study-level information: Patient blood (30 ml EDTA) was drawn right after diagnosis, before any treatment. General study results and limits: Among rheumatoid arthritis patients and age-matched healthy controls, CD8+ T-cell clonality was not significantly different.

The TCR comes from an adult with rheumatoid arthritis. The chain links TRBV7-9 to TRBJ1-4, with D perhaps matching TRBD1 (5 bases). The specimen sequenced was CD8+ T cells sorted from blood. The CDR3 DNA sequence: TGTGCCAGCAGCCATTGGGGGACCGAGAATGAAAAACTGTTTTTT. It encodes CASSHWGTENEKLFF.